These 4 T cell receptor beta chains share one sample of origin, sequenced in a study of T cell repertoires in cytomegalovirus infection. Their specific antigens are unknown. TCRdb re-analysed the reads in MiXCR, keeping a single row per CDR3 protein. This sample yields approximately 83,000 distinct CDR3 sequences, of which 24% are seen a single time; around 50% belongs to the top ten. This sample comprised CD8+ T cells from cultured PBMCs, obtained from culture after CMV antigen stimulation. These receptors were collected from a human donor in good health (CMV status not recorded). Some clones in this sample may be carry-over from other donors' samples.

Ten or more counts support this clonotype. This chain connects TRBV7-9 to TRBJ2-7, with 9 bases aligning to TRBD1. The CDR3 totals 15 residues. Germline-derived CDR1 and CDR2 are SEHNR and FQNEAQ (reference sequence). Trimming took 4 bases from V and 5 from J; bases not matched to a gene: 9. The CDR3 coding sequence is TGTGCCAGCAGCTCAACAGGGGGCGGATGGGACGAGCAGTACTTC. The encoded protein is CASSSTGGGWDEQYF.

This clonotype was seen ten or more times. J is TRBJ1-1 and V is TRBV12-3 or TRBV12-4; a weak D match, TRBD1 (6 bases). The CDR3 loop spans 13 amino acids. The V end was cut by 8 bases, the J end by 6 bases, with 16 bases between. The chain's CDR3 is CASREGGPPEAFF. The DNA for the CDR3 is TGTGCCAGCCGTGAGGGGGGGCCACCTGAAGCTTTCTTT.

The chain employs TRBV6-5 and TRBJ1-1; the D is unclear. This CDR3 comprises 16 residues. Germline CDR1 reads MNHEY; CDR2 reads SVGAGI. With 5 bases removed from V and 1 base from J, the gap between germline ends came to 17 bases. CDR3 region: CASSPHLGSSNTEAFF. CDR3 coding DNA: TGTGCCAGCAGTCCCCACCTCGGTAGTTCGAACACTGAAGCTTTCTTT.

CDR3 in amino acids: CASSSYQGTPQETQYF. The CDR3 DNA reads as TGTGCCAGCAGCTCCTATCAGGGTACCCCGCAAGAGACCCAGTACTTC. V and J are TRBV11-2 and TRBJ2-5; TRBD1 might be the D (5 bases). Germline V gene lookup returns CDR1 SGHAT and CDR2 FQNNGV. V was clipped by 4 bases and J by 2 bases, with 17 bases between them. CDR3 length equals 16 residues.